The 14 T cell receptor beta chains listed next were all sequenced from one sample in a study of Ad26.COV2.S vaccination and SARS-CoV-2 variants. Sequencing used immunoSEQ multiplex PCR; TCRdb keeps in-frame clones, though not all of them. The sample includes around 340,000 clones, around 90% seen only once; the top ten take roughly 6%. Treatment noted: roughly 18 received Ad26.COV2.S at low or high dose, single or two shots; five or six received placebo; per-sample allocation not given. Samples analyzed were those drawn on day 63 after the first vaccine or placebo injection. Sequencing was performed on peripheral blood, taken in a trial of Ad26.COV2.S vaccine versus placebo. These receptors were obtained from a person between 18 and 65 years old who received the Ad26.COV2.S COVID-19 vaccine or a placebo.

The gene calls are TRBV19 and TRBJ2-1; no clear D. This CDR3 has 15 residues. Germline CDR1 LNHDA, CDR2 SQIVND (reference sequence). V was clipped by 4 bases and J by 4 bases, with 14 bases between them. CDR3 in DNA: TGTGCCAGTAGTACTGCAGGCCGTTATTACAATGAGCAGTTCTTC. Its translation is CASSTAGRYYNEQFF.

A note on this clone: A single base is all that separates this from a far larger clone, so a read error is likely. The rearrangement links TRBV6-2 or TRBV6-3 to TRBJ1-1; D unresolved. V lost 4 bases and J 3 bases, leaving 3 bases between the germline ends. Germline CDR1 and CDR2: MNHEY and SVGEGT. The CDR3 has 11 amino acids. CDR3 in amino acids: CASSWYTEAFF. The CDR3 nucleotides are TGTGCCAGCAGTTGGTACACTGAAGCTTTCTTT.

The rearrangement uses TRBV9 and TRBJ2-1; 7 positions match TRBD2. The CDR3 is 15 amino acids. The V gene's germline CDR1 is SGDLS and CDR2 YYNGEE. V trimming: 2 bases; J trimming: 7 bases; junction bases outside the gene matches: 9. The CDR3, as DNA: TGTGCCAGCAGCGTCAGCGGGGAAAGCATGAATGAGCAGTTCTTC. Protein product: CASSVSGESMNEQFF.

This chain joins TRBV9 and TRBJ2-2, with 7 bases fitting TRBD1. V gave up 4 bases and J gave up 7 bases; unmatched junction bases: 4. The CDR3 length is 13 residues. CDR1 and CDR2 from the germline V gene are SGDLS and YYNGEE. CDR3 sequence reads: CASSRGPGGELFF. The CDR3 nucleotides read TGTGCCAGCAGCAGGGGGCCGGGCGGGGAGCTGTTTTTT.

The chain employs TRBV4-3 and TRBJ2-3, with TRBD2 matching 10 bases. The CDR3 covers 16 residues. Per germline, CDR1 LGHNA and CDR2 YSLEER. The J segment lost 5 bases and the V segment lost 1 base, leaving 6 bases of the junction unmatched. The CDR3: CASSQGIAGGVDTQYF. In DNA, the CDR3 is TGCGCCAGCAGCCAAGGTATAGCGGGAGGAGTAGATACGCAGTATTTT.

The chain carries TRBV29-1 and TRBJ2-7; 7 nucleotides match TRBD2. J was trimmed by 3 bases and V by 0 bases; bases with no gene match: 5. CDR3 length: 14 amino acids. In germline, CDR1 is SQVTM, CDR2 ANQGSEA. CDR3 residues: CSVEDGEGNYEQYF. CDR3 sequence (DNA): TGCAGCGTTGAAGACGGGGAGGGAAACTACGAGCAGTACTTC.

Only one count was recorded for this clone. This rearrangement joins TRBV7-2 to TRBJ1-3, with D uncertain. This CDR3 comprises 13 residues. Germline V lookup: CDR1 SGHTA, CDR2 FQGNSA. V lost 1 base and J lost 4, with 5 bases in between. For the CDR3, the DNA is TGTGCCAGCAGCTTAGTAGGAGGAAACACCATATATTTT. Translation gives CASSLVGGNTIYF.

This clone is a singleton in its sample. Here the CDR3 reads CASTPLGSNQPQHF. The CDR3 DNA reads as TGTGCCAGCACCCCGCTCGGGAGCAATCAGCCCCAGCATTTT. This chain joins TRBV2 and TRBJ1-5; no clear D. Trimming left V 7 bases short and J 1 base short, with 11 bases between. CDR1 is SNHLY, CDR2 FYNNEI, per germline. This CDR3 contains 14 residues.

The chain employs TRBV10-3 and TRBJ2-5; no firm D call. Trimming stripped 9 bases from V and 5 bases from J, with 13 bases between. CDR3 length: 12 residues. CDR1 and CDR2 (germline): ENHRY, SYGVKD. DNA of the CDR3: TGTGCCATTGGGCTTGATCCGGAGACCCAGTACTTC. It specifies CAIGLDPETQYF.

This clone was recorded only once. V gene TRBV30 combines with J gene TRBJ1-6, with D uncertain. Germline V lookup: CDR1 GTSNPN, CDR2 SVGIG (reference sequence). Trimming removed 6 bases from V and 5 bases from J, with 20 bases in between. The CDR3 is 16 amino acids. The DNA for the CDR3 is TGTGCCTGTTCTTTTGCAGTTCCCACTGATAATTCACCCCTCCACTTT. Translation gives CACSFAVPTDNSPLHF. Complete variable domain (other parts from reference TRBV30 and TRBJ1-6): SQTIHQWPATLVQPVGSPLSLECTVEGTSNPNLYWYRQAAGRGLQLLFYSVGIGQISSEVPQNLSASRPQDRQFILSSKKLLLSDSGFYLCACSFAVPTDNSPLHFGNGTRLTVT.

This chain joins TRBV7-2 and TRBJ1-5; 7 positions match TRBD1. Germline CDR1 reads SGHTA; CDR2 reads FQGNSA. The CDR3 is made up of 16 amino acids. J was trimmed by 1 base and V by 7 bases; bases with no gene match: 10. The CDR3: CASTWTFRGSNQPQHF. CDR3 nucleotide sequence: TGTGCCAGCACCTGGACTTTCAGGGGGAGCAATCAGCCCCAGCATTTT.

The CDR3 protein is CASRTQTDTQYF. The CDR3 region has the DNA TGTGCCAGCAGAACCCAAACAGATACGCAGTATTTT. V gene TRBV25-1 combines with J gene TRBJ2-3; D remains ambiguous. V was pared by 6 bases and J by 3 bases, with 7 bases between. Germline V gives CDR1 MGHDK, CDR2 SYGVNS. The CDR3 is 12 residues long.

This chain joins TRBV9 and TRBJ1-1; the match to TRBD1 covers 7 bases. The junction had 13 bases not matched to a gene; V was cut back by 0 bases and J by 2 bases. The length of the CDR3 is 18 residues. In germline, CDR1 is SGDLS, CDR2 YYNGEE. For the CDR3, the DNA is TGTGCCAGCAGCGTAGACGGACAGGCCCGAGGGGTAAACACTGAAGCTTTCTTT. As protein: CASSVDGQARGVNTEAFF. The whole variable domain, remainder taken from reference TRBV9 and TRBJ1-1, is DSGVTQTPKHLITATGQRVTLRCSPRSGDLSVYWYQQSLDQGLQFLIQYYNGEERAKGNILERFSAQQFPDLHSELNLSSLELGDSALYFCASSVDGQARGVNTEAFFGQGTRLTVV.

This chain links TRBV28 with TRBJ1-2; possible D gene TRBD1, 5 bases. The germline V gene encodes CDR1 MDHEN and CDR2 SYDVKM. This CDR3 has 12 residues. The ends were cut back, 3 bases at V and 8 bases at J, with 10 bases in the middle. The CDR3 nucleotides read TGTGCCAGCAGTTTGTACGAGGGGGGCTACACCTTC. It codes for CASSLYEGGYTF.